This TCR beta chain was captured in a study of blood T cell repertoires in COVID-19 (dated by TCRdb to 2019 to 2021). Study-level background: Collaborator samples came from the United States, Italy and Spain and covered acute and convalescent phases of COVID-19. Deeply sampled blood TCRbeta repertoires from subjects exposed to, actively infected with, or recovered from COVID-19 were included in the dataset. The material from the prospective study consisted of cDNA or gDNA derived from T cells, B-cell-depleted T cells, or PBMCs. The repertoires were made available in a free public database intended to serve as a resource for research on the immune response to SARS-CoV-2. Nearly every sample came with metadata listing a de-identified subject ID, COVID-19 status, age in years and sex. Samples were obtained from the ongoing ImmuneRACE study (first 160 participants) and from 1,254 subjects provided by 6 global collaborators. HLA class I and class II types, where available, came from metadata supplied by the sample provider rather than from assay-based typing. Study-wide findings and limitations: Clinical and demographic metadata were provided uncurated, with the amount varying by source and participant.

In the case of this clone: The target of this receptor is not known. Base qualities are not provided; no much larger clone lies one nucleotide away.

V ends up 7 bases short and J 5 bases short, with an unmatched junction base count of 9. Its CDR3 holds 15 amino acids, cysteine through phenylalanine. The sequence is cut down to CDR3 DNA, 45 bases in frame from base 1. The germline V gene (reference sequence) yields MNHNY for CDR1 and SVGAGI for CDR2. The immunoSEQ Assay, a bias-controlled multiplex PCR, was used to amplify TCRbeta CDR3 regions from genomic DNA. On the study's bioinformatics: The number of nucleated cells in each sample was estimated by amplification of reference gene primers within the assay. To quantify the absolute abundance of each unique TCRbeta CDR3 rearrangement, sequence reads were collapsed and filtered. For each sample, productive Simpson clonality was calculated as the square root of Simpson's diversity index across productive rearrangements. What TCRdb holds here is the immuneACCESS table cut down to in-frame rearrangements. Part of the clones is not present; checked against another copy, under half of the missing clones reflect an unresolved V gene, and the others are unexplained. V, J and clone size derive from that table, while D and trimming were established from the DNA sequence. The sample table holds a few hundred thousand clones, of which almost 90% were seen once. Around 4.3% of the sample is taken by the ten largest.

Participants in the prospective study were enrolled through a virtual design, were aged roughly 18 to 100 years, and lived in 24 United States geographic areas. To assign participants to cohorts, the prospective study relied on clinical history that participants themselves reported in a screening survey and a study questionnaire. In the prospective study, mobile phlebotomists collected whole blood, serum and a nasopharyngeal or oropharyngeal swab from each participant. Participants in the prospective study had the option to provide additional blood draws and questionnaires over an approximately 2-month period. Prospective study blood samples were shipped either frozen or at room temperature before DNA extraction.

The sequence is built from TRBV6-6 and TRBJ1-4; 8 middle bases align to TRBD1. The sample taken for sequencing was PBMCs or T cells enriched from blood (not recorded which). The receptor's source is a woman aged 18-29 years with acute COVID-19. The CDR3 reads as follows: CASNGDRGRNEKLFF. The base sequence is TGTGCCAGCAACGGAGACAGGGGCAGAAATGAAAAACTGTTTTTT.